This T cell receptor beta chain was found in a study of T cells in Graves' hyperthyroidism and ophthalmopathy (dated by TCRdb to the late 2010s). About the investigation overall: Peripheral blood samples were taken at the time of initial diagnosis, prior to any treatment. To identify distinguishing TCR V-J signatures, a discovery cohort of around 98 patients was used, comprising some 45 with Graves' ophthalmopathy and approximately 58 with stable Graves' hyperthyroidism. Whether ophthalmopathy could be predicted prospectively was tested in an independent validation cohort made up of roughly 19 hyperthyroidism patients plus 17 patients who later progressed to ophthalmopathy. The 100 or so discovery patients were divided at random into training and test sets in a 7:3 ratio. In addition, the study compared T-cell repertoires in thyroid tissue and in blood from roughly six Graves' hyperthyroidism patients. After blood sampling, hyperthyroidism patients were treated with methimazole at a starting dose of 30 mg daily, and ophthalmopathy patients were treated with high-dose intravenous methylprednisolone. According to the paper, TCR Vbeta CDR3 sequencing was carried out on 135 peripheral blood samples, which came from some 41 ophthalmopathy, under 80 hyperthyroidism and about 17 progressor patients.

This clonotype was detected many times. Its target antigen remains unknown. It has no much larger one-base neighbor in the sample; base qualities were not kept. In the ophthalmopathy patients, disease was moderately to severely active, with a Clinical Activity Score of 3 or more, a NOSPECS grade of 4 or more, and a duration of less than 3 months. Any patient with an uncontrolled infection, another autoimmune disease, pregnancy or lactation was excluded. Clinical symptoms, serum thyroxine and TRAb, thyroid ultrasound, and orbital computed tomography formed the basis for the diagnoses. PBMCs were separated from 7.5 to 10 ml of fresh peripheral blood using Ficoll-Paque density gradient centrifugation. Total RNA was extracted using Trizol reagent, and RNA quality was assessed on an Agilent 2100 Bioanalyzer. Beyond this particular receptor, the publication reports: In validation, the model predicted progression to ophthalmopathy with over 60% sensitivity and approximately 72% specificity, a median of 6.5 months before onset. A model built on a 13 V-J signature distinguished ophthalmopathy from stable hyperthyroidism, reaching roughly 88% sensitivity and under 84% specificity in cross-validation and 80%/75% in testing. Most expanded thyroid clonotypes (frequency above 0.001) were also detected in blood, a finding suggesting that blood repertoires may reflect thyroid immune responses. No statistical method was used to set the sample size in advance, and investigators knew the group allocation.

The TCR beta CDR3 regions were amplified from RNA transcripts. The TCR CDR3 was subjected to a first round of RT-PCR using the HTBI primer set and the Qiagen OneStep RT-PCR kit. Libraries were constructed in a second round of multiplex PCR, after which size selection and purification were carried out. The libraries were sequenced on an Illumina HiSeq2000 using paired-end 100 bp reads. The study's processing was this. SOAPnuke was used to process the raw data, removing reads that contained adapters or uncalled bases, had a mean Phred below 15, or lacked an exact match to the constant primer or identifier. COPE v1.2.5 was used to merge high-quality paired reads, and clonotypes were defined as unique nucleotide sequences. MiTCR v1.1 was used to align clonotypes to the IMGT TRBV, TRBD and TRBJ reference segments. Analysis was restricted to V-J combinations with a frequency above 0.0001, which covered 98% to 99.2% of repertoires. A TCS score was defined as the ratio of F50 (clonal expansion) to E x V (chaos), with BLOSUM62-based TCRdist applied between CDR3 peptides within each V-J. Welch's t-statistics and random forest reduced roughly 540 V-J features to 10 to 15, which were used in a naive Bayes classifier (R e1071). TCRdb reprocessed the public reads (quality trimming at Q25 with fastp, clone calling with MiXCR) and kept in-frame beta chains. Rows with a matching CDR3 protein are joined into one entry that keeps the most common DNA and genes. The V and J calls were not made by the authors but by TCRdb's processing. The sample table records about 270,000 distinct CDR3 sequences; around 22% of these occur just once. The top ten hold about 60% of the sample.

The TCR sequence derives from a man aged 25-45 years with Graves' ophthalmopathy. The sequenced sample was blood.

The base sequence is TGCGCCAGCAGCTTGTTGGGGCTGGACACCGGGGAGCTGTTTTTT. It encodes CASSLLGLDTGELFF. Here the chain combines TRBV5-1 and TRBJ2-2; TRBD1 is perhaps the D gene, given 5 matching bases. The CDR3 goes from the cysteine to the phenylalanine over 15 residues. Solely the CDR3 DNA is kept, with 45 bases framed from the first base. At the junction V is shortened by 1 base and J by 3 bases, with 10 bases in between. Per the germline V gene, SGHRS is the CDR1 and YFSETQ is the CDR2.